The following is a T cell receptor beta chain sequence with its context. The record originates from a study of CDR3 diversity in severe acne. TCRdb recomputed calls from the PCR reads with MiXCR, one row per CDR3 protein. The table has 100,000 or so distinct CDR3 sequences, roughly half seen once. Germline trimming cut 6 bases from V and 0 bases from J; bases unmatched to any gene: 6. Germline lookup yields CDR1 SNHLY and CDR2 FYNNEI. The CDR3 contains 16 residues. Sequences were obtained from blood. The rearrangement links TRBV2 to TRBJ2-2; TRBD1 matches 8 bases. The TCR comes from a male donor with acne. The CDR3 here is CASSGQGIANTGELFF. The DNA for the CDR3 is TGTGCCAGCAGCGGACAGGGTATCGCGAACACCGGGGAGCTGTTTTTT.